This is a list of T cell receptor beta chains from one sample in a study of blood T cell repertoires in COVID-19. TCRdb's copy holds only in-frame clones and misses some; the assay was immunoSEQ multiplex PCR. The sample records roughly 310,000 clones, over 75% being singletons. Source material: PBMCs or T cells enriched from blood (not recorded which). All receptors derive from a woman in her forties who had recovered from COVID-19. Both conserved end residues are part of each CDR3. D genes are given only for firm matches. Size tells how often a clone was seen (once, few, many) or the class of an expanded clone, and some rows leave it out.

size	V	D	J	CDR3	DNA
once	TRBV30	TRBD1	TRBJ1-5	CAWSEPQGALNQPQHF	TGTGCCTGGAGTGAACCTCAGGGGGCGCTCAATCAGCCCCAGCATTTT
-	TRBV9	-	TRBJ1-1	CASSVGLGGQSNTEAFF	TGTGCCAGCAGCGTAGGTCTAGGTGGACAGTCGAACACTGAAGCTTTCTTT
-	TRBV7-6	TRBD1	TRBJ2-7	CASSRTPPGGSSYEQYF	TGTGCCAGCAGCCGTACCCCCCCAGGGGGCTCCTCCTACGAGCAGTACTTC
-	TRBV10-3	-	TRBJ2-5	CAISEGLTVQETQYF	TGTGCCATCAGTGAGGGGTTGACAGTACAAGAGACCCAGTACTTC
-	TRBV15	TRBD2	TRBJ2-2	CATSRDSSGTSGVTGELFF	TGTGCCACCAGCAGAGATAGCTCCGGGACTAGCGGGGTGACCGGGGAGCTGTTTTTT
-	TRBV7-9	TRBD2	TRBJ2-1	CATPPAGGTEQFF	TGTGCCACCCCCCCAGCGGGAGGGACTGAGCAGTTCTTC
-	TRBV30	TRBD2	TRBJ2-5	CAWMAGVGETQYF	TGTGCCTGGATGGCGGGAGTGGGAGAGACCCAGTACTTC
-	TRBV19	TRBD2	TRBJ2-1	CASSVRLAGVNEQFF	TGTGCCAGTAGCGTTCGCCTAGCGGGGGTTAATGAGCAGTTCTTC
-	TRBV5-1	TRBD2	TRBJ2-2	CASTTSGTGELFF	TGCGCCAGTACGACTAGCGGAACCGGGGAGCTGTTTTTT
-	TRBV19	TRBD1	TRBJ1-5	CASSIPGGQANQPQHF	TGTGCCAGTAGTATACCTGGGGGACAGGCTAATCAGCCCCAGCATTTT
-	TRBV5-4	TRBD1	TRBJ2-1	CASSLSGGAHNEQFF	TGTGCCAGCAGCTTATCAGGGGGCGCGCACAATGAGCAGTTCTTC
-	TRBV24-1	TRBD2	TRBJ2-3	CATGLAGAMDTQYF	TGTGCCACCGGCCTAGCGGGAGCGATGGATACGCAGTATTTT
-	TRBV29-1	TRBD2	TRBJ2-7	CSVRFSGGGEQYF	TGCAGCGTTAGGTTCAGCGGGGGCGGGGAGCAGTACTTC
-	TRBV5-6	TRBD1	TRBJ1-5	CASSRTGGVNQPQHF	TGTGCCAGCAGCCGGACAGGGGGCGTCAATCAGCCCCAGCATTTT
-	TRBV5-1	TRBD1	TRBJ1-2	CASSPENRGGYTF	TGCGCCAGCAGCCCGGAAAACAGGGGTGGCTACACCTTC
-	TRBV19	TRBD1	TRBJ1-1	CASRKTGGLPMNTEAFF	TGTGCCAGTAGGAAGACAGGGGGCTTACCCATGAACACTGAAGCTTTCTTT
-	TRBV19	-	TRBJ1-4	CASTPSAGREEKLFF	TGTGCCAGTACCCCCTCGGCAGGTAGAGAAGAAAAACTGTTTTTT
-	TRBV27	-	TRBJ2-2	CASSLVWSGELFF	TGTGCCAGCAGTTTAGTGTGGAGCGGGGAGCTGTTTTTT
-	TRBV6-5	-	TRBJ2-3	CASSYAGPTDTQYF	TGTGCCAGCAGTTACGCAGGGCCCACAGATACGCAGTATTTT
-	TRBV12-5	-	TRBJ2-5	CASGPLVAETQYF	TGTGCTAGTGGTCCCCTGGTAGCGGAGACCCAGTACTTC
-	TRBV10-3	-	TRBJ1-5	CAISLGGDGNQPQHF	TGTGCCATCAGTCTCGGAGGGGATGGCAATCAGCCCCAGCATTTT
-	TRBV28	-	TRBJ2-1	CASRTNYNEQFF	TGTGCCAGCAGGACAAATTACAATGAGCAGTTCTTC
-	TRBV21-1	-	TRBJ2-2	CASSKVQAILANTGELFF	TGTGCCAGCAGCAAAGTACAGGCGATCCTCGCGAACACCGGGGAGCTGTTTTTT
-	TRBV19	-	TRBJ2-1	CASSPSQGRGGPYNEQFF	TGTGCCAGTAGCCCCTCTCAGGGTAGGGGGGGCCCCTACAATGAGCAGTTCTTC
few	TRBV9	-	TRBJ1-1	CASSPYGTSNTEAFF	TGTGCCAGCAGCCCTTATGGGACATCTAACACTGAAGCTTTCTTT
once	TRBV11-2	TRBD1	TRBJ2-7	CASSSQGSLYEQYF	TGTGCCAGCAGCTCACAGGGGAGCCTCTACGAGCAGTACTTC